This T cell receptor (beta chain) comes out of a study of cytotoxic CD8 clonotypes in ibrutinib-treated CLL. The assay was immunoSEQ multiplex PCR, and TCRdb's table has in-frame clones only and misses some. The table records about 330,000 clones, under 70% of them present only once. The specimen was PBMCs, collected after 36 months of ibrutinib treatment. This TCR was sampled from a human donor with chronic lymphocytic leukemia.

CDR3 region: CASSGLGSTDTQYF. The CDR3 nucleotides read TGTGCCAGTAGTGGGTTGGGTAGCACAGATACGCAGTATTTT. V and J are TRBV19 and TRBJ2-3; D unresolved. V was trimmed by 5 bases and J by 0 bases, leaving 9 bases between them. The CDR3 covers 14 residues. Per the germline V gene, CDR1 is LNHDA and CDR2 is SQIVND (reference sequence).